This TCR beta chain is drawn from a study of T-cell memory formation after mild COVID-19. From the 5' RACE reads, TCRdb called clonotypes with MiXCR, one entry per CDR3 protein. The top ten hold 20% to 25% of the sample, which has fewer than 350,000 distinct CDR3 sequences, 8% to 9% seen once. V lost 4 bases and J 1 base, leaving 15 bases between the germline ends. Germline values: CDR1 SGHRS, CDR2 YFSETQ. The CDR3 totals 16 residues. This clonotype occurred many times. Sequences were obtained from PBMCs or a T cell subset sorted from them (not recorded which). The genes are TRBV5-1 and TRBJ2-1; D gene uncertain. This TCR was recovered from a man aged 18 to 29 who had mild COVID-19 (a few samples of this study predate the infection). Cell type and time point are not known. The CDR3 bases are TGCGCCAGCAGCAAAAGGACGCGAGGATCCTACAATGAGCAGTTCTTC. It yields the protein CASSKRTRGSYNEQFF.